The rows below give T cell receptor beta chains drawn from one sample of a study of blood T cells in healthy people across ages. TCRdb reprocessed the 5' RACE reads with MiXCR, giving one entry per CDR3 protein. The sample lists around 670,000 distinct CDR3 sequences; approximately 30% were seen once. The sequenced sample consisted of blood. The receptors come from a woman of 80 years or more in good health. Both conserved end residues are trimmed from each CDR3.

TRBV4-3,TRBJ1-4,ASSQDTGGNEKLF
TRBV5-4,NA,AGSFGQGVSYNEQY
TRBV20-1,TRBJ1-5,SARDAKGSNQPQH
TRBV6-5,TRBJ1-6,ASSYSGDTLNSPLH
TRBV4-1,TRBJ2-6,ASSRIGGWANVLT
TRBV5-1,TRBJ2-1,ASSPRGPLNEQF
TRBV7-2,TRBJ2-1,ASSQTGTGREQF
TRBV7-2,TRBJ1-2,ASSQNRDSRKGYT
TRBV10-3,TRBJ2-5,AISGVAGAREQY
TRBV20-1,TRBJ2-4,SAREDIGLVKNIQY
TRBV25-1,TRBJ1-6,ASLDSSYNSPLH
TRBV6-5,TRBJ2-1,ASRRTSGANNEQF
TRBV5-1,TRBJ2-2,ASSLEGQGTFNTGELF
TRBV5-1,TRBJ2-1,ASSRGTGGLYNEQF
TRBV6-6,TRBJ1-1,ASSYNLGAF
TRBV5-1,TRBJ2-5,ASRSDGWRETQY
TRBV24-1,TRBJ1-1,ATSTRGDTEAF
TRBV7-9,TRBJ2-3,ASSPTTVGDTQY
TRBV20-1,TRBJ1-6,SARVVGQRSSPLH
TRBV7-2,TRBJ2-6,ASSARQGYYSGANVLT
TRBV7-9,TRBJ2-3,ASSVGLARDTQY
TRBV4-2,TRBJ2-7,ASSQVRGGLTEQY
TRBV18,TRBJ2-3,ASSPIPTGGTDTQY